Listed here are 29 T cell receptor beta chains from one sample, sequenced in a study of siplizumab effects on memory and regulatory T cells. Method: immunoSEQ multiplex PCR; TCRdb's copy keeps in-frame clones and lacks some. The sample has roughly 100,000 clones, over 95% seen once. Sample: naive CD4+ T cells sorted from blood. Receptor source: a human donor in good health.

J is TRBJ1-2 and V is TRBV5-4; tentatively, D is TRBD1 (5 bases). This CDR3 comprises 14 residues. Trimming stripped 4 bases from V and 6 bases from J, with 16 bases between. Germline V gene lookup returns CDR1 SGHNT and CDR2 YYREEE (reference sequence). The chain's CDR3 is CASSPQPGDHGYTF. Written as DNA, the CDR3 is TGTGCCAGCAGCCCGCAGCCCGGGGACCATGGCTACACCTTC.

V gene TRBV18 combines with J gene TRBJ1-1; D is perhaps TRBD1 (5 bases). Deletions cut 6 bases from V and 8 bases from J, with 16 bases between. The germline CDR1 and CDR2 sequences are KGHSH and LQKENI. The CDR3 spans 13 residues. The CDR3, as DNA: TGTGCCAGCTCCCCGGGGACCGGGCTAGAAGCTTTCTTT. Protein sequence: CASSPGTGLEAFF.

This chain connects TRBV11-3 to TRBJ2-3; D remains unclear. V was cut by 1 base and J by 6 bases, with 2 bases left in between. Germline CDR1 SGHNT, CDR2 YENEEA. This CDR3 region has 11 residues. Here the CDR3 DNA reads TGTGCCAGCAGCTTAGGGGATACGCAGTATTTT. This encodes CASSLGDTQYF.

V and J are TRBV14 and TRBJ2-6; D unclear. The CDR3 runs to 15 residues. The V and J ends lost 3 bases and 12 bases respectively, with 18 bases between them. CDR1 is SGHDN and CDR2 is FVKESK in the germline V gene. CDR3 nucleotides: TGTGCCAGCAGCCAGGTTTTGGGAAGCTTAAGCGTCCTGACTTTC. This encodes CASSQVLGSLSVLTF.

This chain links TRBV7-3 with TRBJ2-3; D may match TRBD1 or TRBD2 (5 bases each). The CDR3 loop spans 15 amino acids. Trimming took 5 bases from V and 3 from J, leaving 15 bases between them. CDR1 and CDR2 (germline): SGHTA, FQGTGA. The CDR3: CASSPQGGRTDTQYF. CDR3 sequence (DNA): TGTGCCAGCAGCCCGCAGGGTGGGAGAACAGATACGCAGTATTTT. The whole variable domain, remainder taken from reference TRBV7-3 and TRBJ2-3, is GAGVSQTPSNKVTEKGKYVELRCDPISGHTALYWYRQSLGQGPEFLIYFQGTGAADDSGLPNDRFFAVRPEGSVSTLKIQRTERGDSAVYLCASSPQGGRTDTQYFGPGTRLTVL.

This rearrangement joins TRBV14 to TRBJ2-1, with D possibly called TRBD1 or TRBD2 (5 bases each). Germline values: CDR1 SGHDN, CDR2 FVKESK. The CDR3 extends over 13 amino acids. V lost 4 bases to trimming and J lost 15 bases, with 19 bases between them. The CDR3 region is CASSRQDSLRGFF. The CDR3 nucleotides are TGTGCCAGCAGCCGCCAGGACTCCTTAAGGGGGTTCTTC.

The chain has TRBV6-6 and TRBJ1-2; D is ambiguous. Trimming shortened V by 2 bases and J by 2 bases, and 9 bases separated the two germline ends. The CDR3 contains 14 residues. Germline CDR1 reads MNHNY; CDR2 reads SVGAGI (reference sequence). The CDR3 DNA sequence: TGTGCCAGCAGTTACACACCACAGAACTATGGCTACACCTTC. Amino acid sequence: CASSYTPQNYGYTF.

The V gene is TRBV28, the J gene TRBJ1-5; D call uncertain. The CDR3 is 15 amino acids. V was pared by 4 bases and J by 3 bases, with 13 bases between. Germline assignment: CDR1 MDHEN and CDR2 SYDVKM. The CDR3 spells CASSSMRRHNQPQHF. The CDR3 DNA reads TGTGCCAGCAGTTCCATGCGACGACACAATCAGCCCCAGCATTTT. Combining the CDR3 with reference TRBV28 and TRBJ1-5 gives the whole variable domain DVKVTQSSRYLVKRTGEKVFLECVQDMDHENMFWYRQDPGLGLRLIYFSYDVKMKEKGDIPEGYSVSREKKERFSLILESASTNQTSMYLCASSSMRRHNQPQHFGDGTRLSIL.

CDR3 nucleotide sequence: TGTGCCAGCTTGAACGACGGGAGCTCCTACGAGCAGTACTTC. Its translation: CASLNDGSSYEQYF. V gene TRBV2 combines with J gene TRBJ2-7; possible D gene TRBD2, 6 bases. CDR3 length equals 14 residues. Germline V CDR1 and CDR2: SNHLY, FYNNEI. The V gene lost 8 bases and the J gene lost 0 bases, with 14 bases spanning the gap.

A single count supports this clone. This chain's CDR3 is CASSSGQRYEQYF. The CDR3 region has the DNA TGTGCCAGCAGCTCGGGACAGCGCTACGAGCAGTACTTC. The chain uses TRBV5-6 and TRBJ2-7, with 7 positions matching TRBD1. CDR1 is SGHDT and CDR2 is YYEEEE in the germline V gene. The J segment lost 3 bases and the V segment lost 3 bases, leaving 3 bases of the junction unmatched. The CDR3 runs to 13 residues.

V usage is TRBV2 and J usage is TRBJ1-6; D gene ambiguous. V lost 8 bases to trimming and J lost 8 bases, with 7 bases between them. CDR1 SNHLY and CDR2 FYNNEI come from the germline V gene. The CDR3 runs 11 residues. The CDR3 nucleotides are TGTGCCAGCCGGGATGATTCACCCCTCCACTTT. This codes for CASRDDSPLHF.

The V and J genes are TRBV18 and TRBJ2-7; D not resolved. In germline, CDR1 is KGHSH, CDR2 LQKENI. Trimming removed 6 bases at V and 1 base at J, with 13 bases between. This CDR3 has 14 residues. CDR3 sequence: CASSFDGRSYEQYF. In DNA form, the CDR3 reads TGTGCCAGCTCGTTCGACGGACGATCCTACGAGCAGTACTTC.

This chain uses TRBV18 with TRBJ2-1; D uncertain. The CDR3 contains 19 residues. The germline V gene has CDR1 KGHSH and CDR2 LQKENI. V gave up 3 bases and J gave up 1 base, with 22 bases separating them. CDR3 sequence (DNA): TGTGCCAGCTCACCGGAGCTAAGACGACCAGATTTATCCTACAATGAGCAGTTCTTC. Protein: CASSPELRRPDLSYNEQFF.

The chain employs TRBV9 and TRBJ1-1; no definite D call. V was clipped by 0 bases and J by 8 bases, with 2 bases between them. The CDR3 has 10 amino acids. Germline V lookup: CDR1 SGDLS, CDR2 YYNGEE. In nucleotides, the CDR3 is TGTGCCAGCAGCGTAGGGGAAGCTTTCTTT. Its protein product is CASSVGEAFF.

The chain recombines TRBV11-2 with TRBJ2-4; 8 positions agree with TRBD1. There are 14 residues in the CDR3. Germline V gene lookup returns CDR1 SGHAT and CDR2 FQNNGV. V lost 4 bases to trimming and J lost 8 bases; unmatched junction nucleotides: 7. The chain's CDR3 is CASSSDGQGYIQYF. CDR3 DNA sequence: TGTGCCAGCAGCTCCGACGGACAGGGTTACATTCAGTACTTC.

The rearrangement uses TRBV6-4 and TRBJ1-1; D is unclear. The CDR3 extends over 11 amino acids. Trimming took off 4 bases at V and 5 bases at J, with 5 bases between the two ends. CDR1 MRHNA and CDR2 SNTAGT come from the germline V gene. The CDR3 coding sequence is TGTGCCAGCAGTGCCAGGACTGAAGCTTTCTTT. Its translation is CASSARTEAFF.

The chain carries TRBV28 and TRBJ2-6; no definite D call. Germline V gene lookup returns CDR1 MDHEN and CDR2 SYDVKM. V was clipped by 2 bases and J by 2 bases, with 7 bases between them. The CDR3 sequence is 15 residues long. This chain's CDR3 is CASSLPTPGANVLTF. In DNA form, the CDR3 reads TGTGCCAGCAGTTTACCCACTCCTGGGGCCAACGTCCTGACTTTC. Full variable domain (missing parts from reference TRBV28 and TRBJ2-6): DVKVTQSSRYLVKRTGEKVFLECVQDMDHENMFWYRQDPGLGLRLIYFSYDVKMKEKGDIPEGYSVSREKKERFSLILESASTNQTSMYLCASSLPTPGANVLTFGAGSRLTVL.

The chain joins TRBV14 to TRBJ2-5; 11 nucleotides align to TRBD2. Germline V gene sequence: CDR1 SGHDN, CDR2 FVKESK. With 1 base clipped from V and 4 bases from J, the junction kept 5 bases outside the gene matches. The CDR3 is 16 residues long. As DNA, the CDR3 is TGTGCCAGCAGCCAAGGTTGGCTAGCGGGGGGAGAGACCCAGTACTTC. Translating gives CASSQGWLAGGETQYF.

The V gene is TRBV4-3, the J gene TRBJ1-3, with TRBD1 identical over 7 bases. There are 16 residues in the CDR3. Germline CDR1 LGHNA, CDR2 YSLEER. Trimming at V came to 0 bases and at J to 0 bases, leaving 2 bases not matched to a gene. The CDR3 loop is CASSQDWTGSGNTIYF. CDR3 nucleotides: TGCGCCAGCAGCCAAGATTGGACAGGCTCTGGAAACACCATATATTTT.

The CDR3 DNA sequence: TGTGCCAGCAGTTTCCGGACAGGCCAAAACACAGATACGCAGTATTTT. It codes for CASSFRTGQNTDTQYF. The chain joins TRBV7-9 to TRBJ2-3; 7 nucleotides align to TRBD1. V lost 6 bases and J lost 2; bases outside the gene matches: 11. The germline gives CDR1 SEHNR, CDR2 FQNEAQ (reference sequence). The CDR3 totals 16 residues.

V usage is TRBV19 and J usage is TRBJ2-3; the D is unclear. The CDR3 is 11 residues long. The germline V and J ends were trimmed by 5 bases and 4 bases, with 4 bases remaining between them. Germline CDR1 reads LNHDA; CDR2 reads SQIVND (reference sequence). CDR3 loop: CASSDADTQYF. The CDR3 region has the DNA TGTGCCAGTAGTGACGCAGATACGCAGTATTTT.

V and J are TRBV7-7 and TRBJ2-1; the D gene could be TRBD1 or TRBD2 (6 bases each). V was pared by 1 base and J by 7 bases, with 14 bases between. Germline CDR1 SSHAT, CDR2 FNYEAQ (reference sequence). CDR3 length: 15 residues. The CDR3 loop is CASSLGPTGRNEQFF. Here the CDR3 DNA reads TGTGCCAGCAGCTTAGGGCCTACAGGGAGGAATGAGCAGTTCTTC. The full variable domain, its missing parts supplied by reference TRBV7-7 and TRBJ2-1, is GAGVSQSPRYKVTKRGQDVTLRCDPISSHATLYWYQQALGQGPEFLTYFNYEAQPDKSGLPSDRFSAERPEGSISTLTIQRTEQRDSAMYRCASSLGPTGRNEQFFGPGTRLTVL.

The chain links TRBV7-2 to TRBJ2-5, with no clear D. The V gene's germline CDR1 is SGHTA and CDR2 FQGNSA. The CDR3 has 12 residues. V lost 2 bases and J lost 5, with 6 bases in between. CDR3 region: CASSLLAETQYF. The CDR3 DNA follows: TGTGCCAGCAGCTTATTGGCCGAGACCCAGTACTTC. The full variable domain, rest sourced from reference TRBV7-2 and TRBJ2-5, is GAGVSQSPSNKVTEKGKDVELRCDPISGHTALYWYRQSLGQGLEFLIYFQGNSAPDKSGLPSDRFSAERTGGSVSTLTIQRTQQEDSAVYLCASSLLAETQYFGPGTRLLVL.

This sequence joins TRBV7-2 and TRBJ2-7; weak D call: TRBD2 (5 bases). V lost 5 bases and J 3 bases, leaving 11 bases between the germline ends. Germline CDR1 SGHTA, CDR2 FQGNSA. This CDR3 region has 13 residues. In DNA, the CDR3 is TGTGCCAGCAGCACTGGACTGTGCTACGAGCAGTACTTC. It codes for CASSTGLCYEQYF.

The chain combines TRBV11-3 with TRBJ2-3; unclear D gene. The CDR3 has 13 residues. CDR1 is SGHNT, CDR2 YENEEA, per germline. V dropped 0 bases and J dropped 5 bases, with 6 bases sitting between them. This CDR3 reads CASSLEGKDTQYF. Here the CDR3 DNA reads TGTGCCAGCAGCTTAGAGGGAAAAGATACGCAGTATTTT.

V usage is TRBV6-5 and J usage is TRBJ2-7; perhaps D is TRBD1 or TRBD2 (5 bases each). From germline, CDR1 is MNHEY and CDR2 SVGAGI. V lost 5 bases to trimming and J lost 0 bases, with 14 bases between them. CDR3 length: 15 amino acids. CDR3 nucleotide sequence: TGTGCCAGCAGTCGGGACGCCCAAGGCTCCTACGAGCAGTACTTC. Translation: CASSRDAQGSYEQYF.

This clone was detected only once. The chain uses TRBV6-6 and TRBJ1-1; 7 nucleotides line up with TRBD1. Germline V gene sequence: CDR1 MNHNY, CDR2 SVGAGI (reference sequence). This CDR3 spans 16 amino acids. Trimming cost V 2 bases and J 0 bases; bases outside gene matches: 6. The CDR3 sequence: CASSYQRTGLNTEAFF. The CDR3 nucleotides are TGTGCCAGCAGTTACCAACGGACAGGTTTGAACACTGAAGCTTTCTTT.

The chain couples TRBV10-3 to TRBJ2-7; TRBD2 is a possible D gene (5 bases). CDR1 is ENHRY and CDR2 is SYGVKD in the germline V gene. V lost 10 bases and J 7 bases, leaving 17 bases between the germline ends. This CDR3 is built from 12 residues. CDR3 residues: CATEGEIGEQYF. Written as DNA, the CDR3 is TGTGCCACCGAGGGAGAGATTGGGGAGCAGTACTTC.

The rearrangement joins TRBV23-1 to TRBJ2-7; D may be TRBD1 (6 bases). TRBV23-1 is treated as an ORF (open reading frame) with a function not yet certain. The V end lost 6 bases, the J end lost 4 bases, and 19 bases lay between the germline ends. This CDR3 comprises 15 residues. The CDR3 coding sequence is TGCGCCAGCAGCCGAACAGGGTCGCCGGGATACGAGCAGTACTTC. Translating it yields CASSRTGSPGYEQYF.